Presented here are 27 T cell receptor beta chains from one specimen sequenced in a study of shared clonotypes between healthy human individuals. Libraries were prepared by immunoSEQ multiplex PCR; TCRdb keeps only in-frame clonotypes and omits some of them. The table has 2.5 million or so clones, more than 90% seen once. The specimen was naive CD4+ T cells sorted from blood. Subset indicated: CD45RA+ positively selected. The origin of the receptors is a man aged 18 to 29 in good health.

V usage is TRBV25-1 and J usage is TRBJ1-4; 9 bases align to TRBD1. Germline V gene sequence: CDR1 MGHDK, CDR2 SYGVNS. The CDR3 runs to 15 residues. Trimming removed 2 bases from V and 8 bases from J; junction bases left unmatched: 6. CDR3 in amino acids: CASSEATGGGEKLFF. As DNA, the CDR3 is TGTGCCAGCAGTGAAGCGACAGGGGGAGGGGAAAAACTGTTTTTT.

The chain's CDR3 is CASRKDRVGNTIYF. DNA for the CDR3: TGTGCCAGCAGGAAGGACAGGGTTGGAAACACCATATATTTT. V and J are TRBV6-1 and TRBJ1-3; 8 bases match TRBD1. This CDR3 has 14 amino acids. V gave up 6 bases and J gave up 3 bases; unmatched junction bases: 4. Germline CDR1 reads MNHNS; CDR2 reads SASEGT.

The chain has TRBV4-3 and TRBJ2-3; D is ambiguous. This CDR3 has 17 residues. Trimming shortened V by 0 bases and J by 7 bases, and 20 bases separated the two germline ends. Germline lookup yields CDR1 LGHNA and CDR2 YSLEER. The CDR3 sequence is CASSQEARAGTQHTQYF. The DNA for the CDR3 is TGCGCCAGCAGCCAAGAGGCCCGGGCCGGTACACAGCATACGCAGTATTTT.

The V call is TRBV28, the J call TRBJ2-7, with D uncertain. V gave up 4 bases and J gave up 12 bases, with 10 bases separating them. Germline lookup yields CDR1 MDHEN and CDR2 SYDVKM. The CDR3 contains 10 residues. The CDR3 sequence is CASSSAHMYF. For the CDR3, the DNA is TGTGCCAGCAGTTCCGCACACATGTACTTC.

The chain links TRBV11-3 to TRBJ2-1; 11 nucleotides line up with TRBD1. Trimming removed 5 bases from V and 8 bases from J; junction bases left unmatched: 8. Germline values: CDR1 SGHNT, CDR2 YENEEA. The CDR3 loop spans 15 amino acids. For the CDR3, the DNA is TGTGCCAGCAGCCAGTCCGGGGACAGGGGGGATGAGCAGTTCTTC. Translated, it gives CASSQSGDRGDEQFF.

The V gene is TRBV7-2, the J gene TRBJ1-2; a weak D match, TRBD1 (5 bases). The CDR3 runs 14 residues. V lost 1 base to trimming and J lost 3 bases, with 9 bases between them. The germline V gene encodes CDR1 SGHTA and CDR2 FQGNSA. CDR3 protein: CASSLVDNYYGYTF. CDR3 bases: TGTGCCAGCAGCTTAGTGGACAACTACTATGGCTACACCTTC.

The genes are TRBV2 and TRBJ1-2; perhaps TRBD1 as D (6 bases). CDR3 length: 13 amino acids. Germline CDR1 and CDR2: SNHLY and FYNNEI. V gave up 5 bases and J gave up 4 bases, with 11 bases separating them. The CDR3 loop reads CASSITGFYGYTF. DNA of the CDR3: TGTGCCAGCAGTATCACAGGGTTCTATGGCTACACCTTC.

The chain employs TRBV10-1 and TRBJ2-2, with 9 positions matching TRBD2. CDR3 length: 15 amino acids. J gave up 1 base and V 6 bases, and 3 bases lay outside the gene matches. CDR1 is WNHNN, CDR2 SYGVQD, per germline (reference sequence). This CDR3 is CASSLAGVNTGELFF. The CDR3 region has the DNA TGCGCCAGCAGCTTAGCGGGAGTGAACACCGGGGAGCTGTTTTTT.

This chain joins TRBV15 and TRBJ2-3; no clear D gene. Trimming removed 3 bases from V and 2 bases from J, with 3 bases in between. The CDR3 is made up of 12 amino acids. The V gene's germline CDR1 is LNHNV and CDR2 YYDKDF (reference sequence). Here the CDR3 reads CATSSYTDTQYF. DNA for the CDR3: TGTGCCACCAGCAGCTACACAGATACGCAGTATTTT.

The rearrangement uses TRBV6-5 and TRBJ2-5, with a tentative D call TRBD1 (6 bases). Germline values: CDR1 MNHEY, CDR2 SVGAGI. Trimming left V 9 bases short and J 5 bases short, with 19 bases between. The length of the CDR3 is 14 residues. This CDR3 reads CASKTTGFFETQYF. CDR3 sequence (DNA): TGTGCCAGTAAAACCACAGGGTTTTTTGAGACCCAGTACTTC.

This chain uses TRBV10-3 with TRBJ1-4; TRBD1 aligns across 7 bases. The germline V gene encodes CDR1 ENHRY and CDR2 SYGVKD. The CDR3 is 17 residues long. Trimming took 2 bases from V and 0 from J; bases not matched to a gene: 6. The CDR3 DNA sequence: TGTGCCATCAGTGAGCGGCTTGGACAGGCAACTAATGAAAAACTGTTTTTT. Translation gives CAISERLGQATNEKLFF.

The CDR3 DNA reads TGTGCCAGCAGCTTGGGCGGGGGGTCCAGGAATGAGCAGTTCTTC. Its translation is CASSLGGGSRNEQFF. V gene TRBV11-2 combines with J gene TRBJ2-1; 8 bases align to TRBD2. With V trimmed by 3 bases and J by 7 bases, 8 bases remained unmatched. CDR1 and CDR2 from the germline V gene are SGHAT and FQNNGV. This CDR3 region has 15 residues.

J is TRBJ2-1 and V is TRBV6-6; possibly TRBD2 for D (6 bases). The CDR3 consists of 15 residues. V lost 6 bases to trimming and J lost 2 bases, with 14 bases between them. Germline V lookup: CDR1 MNHNY, CDR2 SVGAGI (reference sequence). The CDR3 nucleotides are TGTGCCAGCAGCCTAACTAGCATGCCCTACAATGAGCAGTTCTTC. Translating it yields CASSLTSMPYNEQFF.

This sequence joins TRBV11-3 and TRBJ2-3; D assignment may be TRBD1 or TRBD2 (6 bases each). CDR3 length: 17 residues. Germline loops: CDR1 SGHNT, CDR2 YENEEA. The V end lost 5 bases, the J end lost 3 bases, and 21 bases lay between the germline ends. The CDR3 DNA reads as TGTGCCAGCAGCCCCACCGGAGGGGGGATGGGGACAGATACGCAGTATTTT. This codes for CASSPTGGGMGTDTQYF. The full variable domain, its missing parts supplied by reference TRBV11-3 and TRBJ2-3, is EAGVVQSPRYKIIEKKQPVAFWCNPISGHNTLYWYLQNLGQGPELLIRYENEEAVDDSQLPKDRFSAERLKGVDSTLKIQPAELGDSAVYLCASSPTGGGMGTDTQYFGPGTRLTVL.

The genes are TRBV18 and TRBJ1-2; the D is unclear. The CDR3 consists of 15 residues. The germline V gene has CDR1 KGHSH and CDR2 LQKENI. Trimming took 0 bases from V and 1 from J, leaving 9 bases between them. CDR3 region: CASSPPERINYGYTF. As DNA, the CDR3 is TGTGCCAGCTCACCACCGGAACGGATTAACTATGGCTACACCTTC. Full variable domain (remainder filled in from reference TRBV18 and TRBJ1-2): NAGVMQNPRHLVRRRGQEARLRCSPMKGHSHVYWYRQLPEEGLKFMVYLQKENIIDESGMPKERFSAEFPKEGPSILRIQQVVRGDSAAYFCASSPPERINYGYTFGSGTRLTVV.

The CDR3 reads CATSVGLAEETQYF. CDR3 nucleotides: TGTGCCACCAGCGTTGGACTAGCGGAAGAGACCCAGTACTTC. The genes are TRBV15 and TRBJ2-5; 10 bases agree with TRBD2. Germline V CDR1 and CDR2: LNHNV, YYDKDF (reference sequence). The CDR3 contains 14 residues. Trimming took 5 bases from V and 3 from J; bases not matched to a gene: 3. Using reference TRBV15 and TRBJ2-5 for the parts outside the CDR3, the full variable domain is DAMVIQNPRYQVTQFGKPVTLSCSQTLNHNVMYWYQQKSSQAPKLLFHYYDKDFNNEADTPDNFQSRRPNTSFCFLDIRSPGLGDTAMYLCATSVGLAEETQYFGPGTRLLVL.

The rearrangement uses TRBV6-5 and TRBJ2-5, with D perhaps matching TRBD1 or TRBD2 (6 bases each). The DNA end is more similar to TRBJ2-7, so the J call may be wrong. The length of the CDR3 is 15 residues. Germline V lookup: CDR1 MNHEY, CDR2 SVGAGI. The CDR3 sequence is CASTAAGGANYEQYF. The CDR3 nucleotides are TGTGCCAGCACCGCCGCCGGGGGCGCGAATTACGAGCAGTACTTC.

The chain carries TRBV12-5 and TRBJ2-5; no firm D call. There are 14 residues in the CDR3. Germline V CDR1 and CDR2: LGHNT, FRNRAP. Trimming removed 6 bases from V and 3 bases from J, with 14 bases in between. The CDR3 DNA reads as TGTGCTAGTGGAATAGGGCCCGCGGAAGAGACCCAGTACTTC. It codes for CASGIGPAEETQYF.

The rearrangement uses TRBV4-1 and TRBJ2-1, with 11 bases matching TRBD2. The ends lost 5 bases at V and 2 bases at J; junction bases unmatched: 8. Germline CDR1 and CDR2: MGHRA and YSYEKL. The CDR3 length is 17 residues. The CDR3 protein is CASSSAKLAGAYNEQFF. Here the CDR3 DNA reads TGCGCCAGCAGCTCTGCTAAACTAGCGGGGGCCTACAATGAGCAGTTCTTC.

J is TRBJ1-3 and V is TRBV19; D not resolved. Germline loops: CDR1 LNHDA, CDR2 SQIVND (reference sequence). V was pared by 5 bases and J by 4 bases, with 15 bases between. This CDR3 comprises 15 residues. The CDR3 DNA reads as TGTGCCAGTAGTGAAAACCAGGTTCGAGGAAACACCATATATTTT. As protein: CASSENQVRGNTIYF.

This clone was seen only a few times. V and J are TRBV30 and TRBJ1-1; D is unclear. The length of the CDR3 is 13 residues. Germline CDR1 reads GTSNPN; CDR2 reads SVGIG (reference sequence). V lost 2 bases and J lost 11, with 18 bases in between. CDR3 sequence (DNA): TGTGCCTGGAGTAATGACCCCTGGTCGTCGGCTTTCTTT. Protein product: CAWSNDPWSSAFF.

The chain is built from TRBV15 and TRBJ2-7; TRBD1 is a possible D gene (5 bases). The V gene lost 1 base and the J gene lost 0 bases, with 10 bases spanning the gap. Germline CDR1 LNHNV, CDR2 YYDKDF (reference sequence). This CDR3 comprises 15 residues. The CDR3 DNA reads TGTGCCACCAGCAGAGTCAGGGATCGCTCCTACGAGCAGTACTTC. It codes for CATSRVRDRSYEQYF.

The V gene is TRBV28, the J gene TRBJ2-1; D is ambiguous. The germline V gene encodes CDR1 MDHEN and CDR2 SYDVKM. The CDR3 loop spans 15 amino acids. Trimming took 8 bases from V and 0 from J, leaving 14 bases between them. CDR3 protein: CASHPGRNSYNEQFF. DNA for the CDR3: TGTGCCAGCCATCCAGGCCGGAACTCCTACAATGAGCAGTTCTTC.

The rearrangement uses TRBV27 and TRBJ2-7; either TRBD1 or TRBD2 may supply D (5 bases each). The V end lost 6 bases, the J end lost 5 bases, and 11 bases lay between the germline ends. This CDR3 has 12 residues. From germline, CDR1 is MNHEY and CDR2 SMNVEV (reference sequence). DNA for the CDR3: TGTGCCAGCAGAGGGACCCACGACGAGCAGTACTTC. It translates to CASRGTHDEQYF.

Of note for this clone: The same CDR3 arises from other DNA sequences in this sample as well. The chain recombines TRBV6-5 with TRBJ1-2; 10 bases are a match to TRBD1. The CDR3 contains 13 residues. Germline assignment: CDR1 MNHEY and CDR2 SVGAGI. V dropped 8 bases and J dropped 0; count of bases not matched to a gene: 0. This chain's CDR3 is CASGQGANYGYTF. CDR3 coding DNA: TGTGCCAGCGGACAGGGGGCTAACTATGGCTACACCTTC.

The gene calls are TRBV7-8 and TRBJ2-7; a weak D match, TRBD2 (7 bases). The CDR3 loop spans 16 amino acids. V shed 1 base and J shed 7 bases, with 20 bases lying between them. Germline V gene data show CDR1 as SGHVS and CDR2 as FQNEAQ. CDR3 region: CASSLGGGGAPGEQYF. The CDR3 DNA follows: TGTGCCAGCAGCTTAGGGGGAGGGGGAGCCCCCGGGGAGCAGTACTTC. The full variable domain, in which reference TRBV7-8 and TRBJ2-7 provide the parts outside the CDR3, is GAGVSQSPRYKVAKRGQDVALRCDPISGHVSLFWYQQALGQGPEFLTYFQNEAQLDKSGLPSDRFFAERPEGSVSTLKIQRTQQEDSAVYLCASSLGGGGAPGEQYFGPGTRLTVT.

The rearrangement links TRBV5-6 to TRBJ2-3; no clear D gene. Between the trimmed V and J ends, which lost 2 bases and 14 bases, there was a span of 15 bases. The CDR3 is 12 residues long. From germline, CDR1 is SGHDT and CDR2 YYEEEE. The CDR3 DNA reads as TGTGCCAGCAGCTTATATACCGACGTTGGGTATTTT. Its protein is CASSLYTDVGYF. Based on the CDR3 plus reference TRBV5-6 and TRBJ2-3, the full variable domain is DAGVTQSPTHLIKTRGQQVTLRCSPKSGHDTVSWYQQALGQGPQFIFQYYEEEERQRGNFPDRFSGHQFPNYSSELNVNALLLGDSALYLCASSLYTDVGYFGPGTRLTVL.